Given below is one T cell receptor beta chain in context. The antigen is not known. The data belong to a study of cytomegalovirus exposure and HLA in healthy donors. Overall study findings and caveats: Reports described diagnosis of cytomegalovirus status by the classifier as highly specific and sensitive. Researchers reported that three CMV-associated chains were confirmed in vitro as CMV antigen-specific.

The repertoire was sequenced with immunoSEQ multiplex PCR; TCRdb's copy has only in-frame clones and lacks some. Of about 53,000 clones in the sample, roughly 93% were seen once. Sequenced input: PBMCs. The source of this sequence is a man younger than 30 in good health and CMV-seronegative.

The CDR3 coding sequence is TGTGCCAGCAGCCCGTGGGGGGTGTTATCCTACAATGAGCAGTTCTTC. Protein sequence: CASSPWGVLSYNEQFF. The chain carries TRBV28 and TRBJ2-1; D possibly corresponds to TRBD2 (6 bases). This CDR3 is 16 amino acids long. V was cut by 6 bases and J by 1 base, with 16 bases left in between. CDR1 and CDR2 from the germline V gene are MDHEN and SYDVKM.